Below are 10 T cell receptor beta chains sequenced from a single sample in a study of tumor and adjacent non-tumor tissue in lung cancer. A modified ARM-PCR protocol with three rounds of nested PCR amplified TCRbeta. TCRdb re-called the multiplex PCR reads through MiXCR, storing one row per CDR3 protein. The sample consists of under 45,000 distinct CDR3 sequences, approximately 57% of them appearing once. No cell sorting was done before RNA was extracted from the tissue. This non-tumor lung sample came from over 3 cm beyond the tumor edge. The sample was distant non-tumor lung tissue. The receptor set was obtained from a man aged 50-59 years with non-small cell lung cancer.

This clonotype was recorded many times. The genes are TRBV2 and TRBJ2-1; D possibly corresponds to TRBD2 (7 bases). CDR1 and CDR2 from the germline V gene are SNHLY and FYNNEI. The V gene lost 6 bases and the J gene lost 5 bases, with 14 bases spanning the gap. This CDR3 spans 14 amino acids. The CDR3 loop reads CASRGGGGHNEQFF. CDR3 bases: TGTGCCAGCAGAGGGGGGGGCGGTCACAATGAGCAGTTCTTC.

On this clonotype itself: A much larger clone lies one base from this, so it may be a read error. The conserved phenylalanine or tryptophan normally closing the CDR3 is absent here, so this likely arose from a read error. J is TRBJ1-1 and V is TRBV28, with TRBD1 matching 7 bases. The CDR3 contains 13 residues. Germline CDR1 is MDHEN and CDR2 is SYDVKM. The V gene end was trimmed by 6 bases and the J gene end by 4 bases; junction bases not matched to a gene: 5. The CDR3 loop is CASRRDRITEAFS. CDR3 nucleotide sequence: TGTGCCAGCAGGAGGGACAGAATCACTGAAGCTTTCTCT.

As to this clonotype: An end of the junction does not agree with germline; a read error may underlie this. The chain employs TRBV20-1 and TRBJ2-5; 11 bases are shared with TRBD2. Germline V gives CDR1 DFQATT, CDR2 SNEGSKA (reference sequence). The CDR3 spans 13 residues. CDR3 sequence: CCAPGTSGETQYF. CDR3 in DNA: TGCTGTGCTCCCGGGACTAGCGGAGAGACCCAGTACTTC.

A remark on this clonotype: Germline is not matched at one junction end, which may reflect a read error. The CDR3 DNA reads TGCGCCGGCAGCTTTAGCGGGAGTGCAGATGCGCAGTATTTT. It is translated as CAGSFSGSADAQYF. V is TRBV5-4 and J is TRBJ2-3; 9 nucleotides agree with TRBD2. Germline CDR1 is SGHNT and CDR2 is YYREEE (reference sequence). This CDR3 is built from 14 residues.

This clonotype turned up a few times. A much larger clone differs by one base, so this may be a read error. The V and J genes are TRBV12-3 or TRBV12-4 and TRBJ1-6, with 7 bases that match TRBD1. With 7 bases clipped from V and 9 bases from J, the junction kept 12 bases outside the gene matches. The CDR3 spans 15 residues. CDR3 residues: CASIKQGSGSSPLHF. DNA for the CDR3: TGTGCCAGCATCAAACAGGGGAGCGGTAGTTCACCCCTCCACTTT.

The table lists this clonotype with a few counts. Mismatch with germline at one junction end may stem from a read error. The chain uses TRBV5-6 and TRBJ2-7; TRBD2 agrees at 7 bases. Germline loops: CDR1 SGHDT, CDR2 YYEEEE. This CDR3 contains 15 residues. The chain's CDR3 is CARSFGGVSSYEQYF. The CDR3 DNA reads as TGTGCCAGAAGCTTTGGGGGGGTGAGCTCCTACGAGCAGTACTTC.

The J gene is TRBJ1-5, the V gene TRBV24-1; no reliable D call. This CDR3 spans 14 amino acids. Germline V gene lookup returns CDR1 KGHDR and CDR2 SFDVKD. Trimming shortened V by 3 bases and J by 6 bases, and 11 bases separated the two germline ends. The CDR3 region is CATSDPSNSQPQHF. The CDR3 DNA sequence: TGTGCCACCAGTGATCCCTCCAATAGTCAGCCCCAGCATTTT.

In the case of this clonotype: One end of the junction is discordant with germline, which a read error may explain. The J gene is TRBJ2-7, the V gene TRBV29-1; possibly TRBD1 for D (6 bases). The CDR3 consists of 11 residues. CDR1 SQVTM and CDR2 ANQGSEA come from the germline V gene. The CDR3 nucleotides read TGCAGTGCAATGCCAGGGGTCGAGCAGTGCTTC. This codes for CSAMPGVEQCF.

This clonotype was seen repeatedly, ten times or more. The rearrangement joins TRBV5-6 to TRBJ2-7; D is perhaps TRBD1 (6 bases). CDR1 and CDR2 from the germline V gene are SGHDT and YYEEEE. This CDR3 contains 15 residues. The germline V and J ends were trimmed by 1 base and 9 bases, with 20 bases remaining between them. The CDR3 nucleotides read TGTGCCAGCAGCTTGATAGGACAGCAAACCGGGCGGCAGTACTTC. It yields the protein CASSLIGQQTGRQYF.

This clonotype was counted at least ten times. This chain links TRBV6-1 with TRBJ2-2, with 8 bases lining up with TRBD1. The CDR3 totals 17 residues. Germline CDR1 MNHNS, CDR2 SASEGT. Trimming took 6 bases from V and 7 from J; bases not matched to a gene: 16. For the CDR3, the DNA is TGTGCCAGCAGGCCCGGGACAGGTGGGCCCGACGGCGGGGAGCTGTTTTTT. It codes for CASRPGTGGPDGGELFF.